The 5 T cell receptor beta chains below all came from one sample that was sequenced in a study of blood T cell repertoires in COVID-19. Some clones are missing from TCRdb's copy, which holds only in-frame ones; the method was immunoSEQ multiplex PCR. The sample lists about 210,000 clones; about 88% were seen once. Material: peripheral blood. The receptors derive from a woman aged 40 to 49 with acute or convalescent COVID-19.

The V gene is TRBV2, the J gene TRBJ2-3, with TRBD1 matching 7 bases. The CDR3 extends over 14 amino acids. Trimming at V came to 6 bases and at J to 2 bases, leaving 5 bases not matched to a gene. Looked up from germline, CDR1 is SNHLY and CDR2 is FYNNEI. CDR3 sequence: CASRSTGFTDTQYF. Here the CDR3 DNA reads TGTGCCAGCAGGTCGACAGGGTTCACAGATACGCAGTATTTT.

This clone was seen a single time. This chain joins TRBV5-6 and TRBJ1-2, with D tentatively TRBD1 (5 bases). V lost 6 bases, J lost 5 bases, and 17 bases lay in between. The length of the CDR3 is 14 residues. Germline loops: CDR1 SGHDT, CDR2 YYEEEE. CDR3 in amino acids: CASTSEGYFYGYTF. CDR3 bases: TGTGCCAGCACCTCGGAGGGGTATTTTTATGGCTACACCTTC. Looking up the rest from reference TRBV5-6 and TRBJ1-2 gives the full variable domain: DAGVTQSPTHLIKTRGQQVTLRCSPKSGHDTVSWYQQALGQGPQFIFQYYEEEERQRGNFPDRFSGHQFPNYSSELNVNALLLGDSALYLCASTSEGYFYGYTFGSGTRLTVV.

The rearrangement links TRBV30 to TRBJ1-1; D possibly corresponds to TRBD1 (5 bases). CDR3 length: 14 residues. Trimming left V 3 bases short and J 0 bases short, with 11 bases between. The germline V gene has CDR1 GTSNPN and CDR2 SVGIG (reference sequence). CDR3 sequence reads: CAWRRGYLNTEAFF. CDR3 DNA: TGTGCCTGGAGAAGGGGTTATTTGAACACTGAAGCTTTCTTT.

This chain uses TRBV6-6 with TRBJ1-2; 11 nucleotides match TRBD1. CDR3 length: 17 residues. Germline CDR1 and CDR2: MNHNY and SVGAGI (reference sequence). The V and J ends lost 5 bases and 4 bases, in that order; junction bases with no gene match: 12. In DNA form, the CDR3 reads TGTGCCAGCAGTCTTCCTCGGACAGGGGGCGGTATCTATGGCTACACCTTC. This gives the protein CASSLPRTGGGIYGYTF.

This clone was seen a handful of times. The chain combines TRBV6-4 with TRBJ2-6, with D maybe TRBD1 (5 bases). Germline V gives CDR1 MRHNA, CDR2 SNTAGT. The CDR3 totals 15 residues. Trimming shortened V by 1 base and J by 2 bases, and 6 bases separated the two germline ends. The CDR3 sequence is CASSDLTAGANVLTF. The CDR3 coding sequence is TGTGCCAGCAGTGACTTGACAGCTGGGGCCAACGTCCTGACTTTC.